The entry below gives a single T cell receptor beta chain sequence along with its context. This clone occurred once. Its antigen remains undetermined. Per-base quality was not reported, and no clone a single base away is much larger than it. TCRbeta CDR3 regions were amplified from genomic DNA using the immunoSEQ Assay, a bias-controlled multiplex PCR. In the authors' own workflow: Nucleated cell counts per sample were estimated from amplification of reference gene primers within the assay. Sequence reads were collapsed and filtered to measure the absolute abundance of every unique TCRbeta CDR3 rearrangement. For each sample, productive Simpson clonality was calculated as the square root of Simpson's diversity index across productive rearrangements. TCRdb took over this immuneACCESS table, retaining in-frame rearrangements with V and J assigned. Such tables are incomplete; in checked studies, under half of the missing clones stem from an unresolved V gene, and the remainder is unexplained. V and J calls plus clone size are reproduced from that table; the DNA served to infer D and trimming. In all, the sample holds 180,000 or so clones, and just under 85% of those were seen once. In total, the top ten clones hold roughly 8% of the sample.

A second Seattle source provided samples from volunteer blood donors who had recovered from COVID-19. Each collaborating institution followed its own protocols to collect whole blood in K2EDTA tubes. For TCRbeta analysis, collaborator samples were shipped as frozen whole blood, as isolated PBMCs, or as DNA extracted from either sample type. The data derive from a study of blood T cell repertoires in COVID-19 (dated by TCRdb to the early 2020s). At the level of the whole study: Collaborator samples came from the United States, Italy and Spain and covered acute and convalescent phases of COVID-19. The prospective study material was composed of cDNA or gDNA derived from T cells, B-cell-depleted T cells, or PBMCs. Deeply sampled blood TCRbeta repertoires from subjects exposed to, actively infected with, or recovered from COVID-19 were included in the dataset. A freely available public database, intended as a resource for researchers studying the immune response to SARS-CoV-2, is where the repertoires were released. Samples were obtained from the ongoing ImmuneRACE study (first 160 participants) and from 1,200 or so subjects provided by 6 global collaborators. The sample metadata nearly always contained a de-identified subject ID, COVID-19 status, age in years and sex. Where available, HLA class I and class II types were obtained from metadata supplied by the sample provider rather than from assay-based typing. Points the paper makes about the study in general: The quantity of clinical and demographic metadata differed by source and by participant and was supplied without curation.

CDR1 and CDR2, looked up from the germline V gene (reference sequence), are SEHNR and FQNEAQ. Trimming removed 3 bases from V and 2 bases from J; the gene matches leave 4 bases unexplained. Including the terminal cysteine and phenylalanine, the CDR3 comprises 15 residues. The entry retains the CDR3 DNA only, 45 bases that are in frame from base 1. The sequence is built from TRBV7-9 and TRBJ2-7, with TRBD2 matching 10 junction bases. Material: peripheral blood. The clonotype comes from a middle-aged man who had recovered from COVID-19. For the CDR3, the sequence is CASSFSSGSTYEQYF. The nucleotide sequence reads TGTGCCAGCAGCTTCTCTAGCGGGAGTACCTACGAGCAGTACTTC.